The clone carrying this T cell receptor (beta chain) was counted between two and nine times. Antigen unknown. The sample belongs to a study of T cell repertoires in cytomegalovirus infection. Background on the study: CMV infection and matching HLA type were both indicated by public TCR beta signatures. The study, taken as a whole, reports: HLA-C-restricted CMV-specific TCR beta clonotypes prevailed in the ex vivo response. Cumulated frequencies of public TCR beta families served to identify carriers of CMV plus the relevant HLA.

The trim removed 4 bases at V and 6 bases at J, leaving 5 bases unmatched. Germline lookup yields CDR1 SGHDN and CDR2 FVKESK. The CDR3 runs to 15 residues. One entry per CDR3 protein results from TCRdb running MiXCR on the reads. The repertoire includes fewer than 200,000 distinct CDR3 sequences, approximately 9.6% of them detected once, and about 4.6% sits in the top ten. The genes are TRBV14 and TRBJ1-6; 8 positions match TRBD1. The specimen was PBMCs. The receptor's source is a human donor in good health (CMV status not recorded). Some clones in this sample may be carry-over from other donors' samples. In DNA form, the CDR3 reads TGTGCCAGCAGCCCTATGGACAGGGTTAATTCACCCCTCCACTTT. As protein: CASSPMDRVNSPLHF.